This TCR beta chain is from a study of molecular identifiers for immune sequencing clone quantification. This clonotype has at least ten counts. Using its own MiXCR run on the PCR reads, TCRdb lists one record per CDR3 protein. This sample has hundreds of thousands of distinct CDR3 sequences, with about a fifth found just once. The CDR3 has 14 residues. In germline, CDR1 is SGHRS, CDR2 YFSETQ. V was clipped by 6 bases and J by 3 bases, with 13 bases between them. This clonotype originated in a human donor in good health. Some libraries in this study had Jurkat cell RNA spiked in. The V gene is TRBV5-1, the J gene TRBJ2-1; D is unclear. The sample taken for sequencing was naive CD8+ T cells from blood, with Jurkat cell RNA spiked in. Subset indicated: FACS-sorted CD8+CD4-CCR7+CD45RA+ naive T cells. This CDR3 is CASTLDGYYNEQFF. The DNA for the CDR3 is TGCGCCAGCACCCTGGACGGATACTACAATGAGCAGTTCTTC.